The 26 T cell receptor beta chains reported below all come from one sample, sequenced in a study of cytomegalovirus exposure and HLA in healthy donors. The PCR contained 60 Vbeta and 13 Jbeta primers. Data came from immunoSEQ multiplex PCR; TCRdb stores just in-frame clones and leaves some out. The sample has about 180,000 clones, approximately 80% seen once. Sequenced material: PBMCs. The receptors shown here come from a woman aged 18-29 years in good health and CMV-seropositive.

The chain links TRBV7-9 to TRBJ1-2, with D perhaps TRBD1 (5 bases). Trimming shortened V by 2 bases and J by 6 bases, and 19 bases separated the two germline ends. Per the germline V gene, CDR1 is SEHNR and CDR2 is FQNEAQ (reference sequence). This CDR3 has 16 amino acids. The CDR3 sequence: CASSLPTRDLGDGYTF. CDR3 nucleotides: TGTGCCAGCAGCTTACCTACGCGGGACCTAGGGGATGGCTACACCTTC.

The chain couples TRBV6-4 to TRBJ2-3, with 9 bases matching TRBD1. Germline loops: CDR1 MRHNA, CDR2 SNTAGT. This CDR3 has 14 residues. The V segment lost 4 bases and the J segment 1 base; nucleotides outside the gene matches: 0. The CDR3 sequence: CASSGTGGTDTQYF. The CDR3 DNA follows: TGTGCCAGCAGTGGGACAGGGGGCACAGATACGCAGTATTTT.

This clone was seen once. This chain links TRBV30 with TRBJ2-5, with a possible D match to TRBD1 (6 bases). In germline, CDR1 is GTSNPN, CDR2 SVGIG (reference sequence). There are 13 residues in the CDR3. V was pared by 2 bases and J by 1 base, with 8 bases between. CDR3 loop: CAWSRQVQETQYF. CDR3 coding DNA: TGTGCCTGGAGTCGACAGGTCCAAGAGACCCAGTACTTC.

The chain combines TRBV9 with TRBJ2-1, with D tentatively TRBD2 (5 bases). Germline lookup yields CDR1 SGDLS and CDR2 YYNGEE. The CDR3 is 11 residues long. The ends were cut back, 3 bases at V and 8 bases at J, with 6 bases in the middle. CDR3: CASSDSDEQFF. The CDR3 nucleotides read TGTGCCAGCAGCGATAGCGATGAGCAGTTCTTC.

Worth noting for this clone: One end of the junction fails to match germline, which may point to a read error. As DNA, the CDR3 is TGTGCCAGCTCACCACAGGGGGCGGGACAGGCCTATAATGAGCAGTTCTTC. This encodes CASSPQGAGQAYNEQFF. The chain is built from TRBV18 and TRBJ2-1; 8 nucleotides match TRBD1. The CDR3 totals 17 residues. The V gene's germline CDR1 is KGHSH and CDR2 LQKENI.

The CDR3 is CASRTRHFGTEAFF. For the CDR3, the DNA is TGTGCCAGCAGGACTAGACACTTCGGTACTGAAGCTTTCTTT. The chain combines TRBV5-6 with TRBJ1-1; D remains ambiguous. The V gene lost 5 bases and the J gene lost 5 bases, with 16 bases spanning the gap. CDR1 and CDR2 (germline): SGHDT, YYEEEE. The CDR3 totals 14 residues. The full variable domain, completed using reference TRBV5-6 and TRBJ1-1, is DAGVTQSPTHLIKTRGQQVTLRCSPKSGHDTVSWYQQALGQGPQFIFQYYEEEERQRGNFPDRFSGHQFPNYSSELNVNALLLGDSALYLCASRTRHFGTEAFFGQGTRLTVV.

J is TRBJ2-1 and V is TRBV6-5; 10 bases match TRBD2. The CDR3 is made up of 15 amino acids. Germline loops: CDR1 MNHEY, CDR2 SVGAGI. Trimming took 6 bases from V and 5 from J; bases not matched to a gene: 7. CDR3 nucleotides: TGTGCCAGCAGCCCCGAGCGGGGGGGGAACAATGAGCAGTTCTTC. This codes for CASSPERGGNNEQFF.

The J gene is TRBJ2-5, the V gene TRBV29-1, with TRBD2 identical over 8 bases. V shed 4 bases and J 5 bases; nucleotides not matched to a gene: 9. Per the germline V gene, CDR1 is SQVTM and CDR2 is ANQGSEA. The CDR3 extends over 14 amino acids. The CDR3 bases are TGCAGCGTTGTTGGACAGTCTAGCGGGGAGACCCAGTACTTC. This translates into CSVVGQSSGETQYF.

J is TRBJ1-2 and V is TRBV19, with a possible D match to TRBD1 (6 bases). Between the trimmed V and J ends, which lost 2 bases and 3 bases, there was a span of 13 bases. The CDR3 is 15 amino acids. Germline V CDR1 and CDR2: LNHDA, SQIVND (reference sequence). The CDR3 DNA reads as TGTGCCAGTAGTATAAACAGGGATTCGGACTATGGCTACACCTTC. Translation: CASSINRDSDYGYTF.

The J gene is TRBJ1-1, the V gene TRBV28; 7 bases are shared with TRBD1. The CDR3 spans 16 residues. Germline CDR1 reads MDHEN; CDR2 reads SYDVKM. The trim removed 7 bases at V and 0 bases at J, leaving 11 bases unmatched. In DNA, the CDR3 is TGTGCCAGCACTTATCCAGGGACAGCAATGAACACTGAAGCTTTCTTT. Translating gives CASTYPGTAMNTEAFF.

The rearrangement uses TRBV21-1 and TRBJ2-7; the DNA was not used to check the table's D call, TRBD1. TRBV21-1 is given as a pseudogene. This CDR3 region has 17 residues. The chain's CDR3 is CASSTYPRDRASGEQYF. CDR3 bases: TGTGCCAGCAGTACCTACCCCCGGGACAGGGCCTCTGGCGAGCAGTACTTC.

The rearrangement uses TRBV4-3 and TRBJ1-5, with D hard to call. The V gene's germline CDR1 is LGHNA and CDR2 YSLEER. Trimming removed 0 bases from V and 3 bases from J, with 9 bases in between. The CDR3 contains 15 residues. Written as DNA, the CDR3 is TGCGCCAGCAGCCAAGATCTCGGTGACAATCAGCCCCAGCATTTT. Translating gives CASSQDLGDNQPQHF.

This clone was counted only a few times. The genes are TRBV10-3 and TRBJ1-6; 7 nucleotides match TRBD1. The V segment lost 1 base and the J segment 6 bases; nucleotides outside the gene matches: 9. CDR1 ENHRY and CDR2 SYGVKD come from the germline V gene. The CDR3 runs to 17 residues. CDR3 nucleotides: TGTGCCATCAGTGAGTTGGTAGGGGGCGGAAGTAATTCACCCCTCCACTTT. Translation gives CAISELVGGGSNSPLHF.

The sample holds many counts of this clone. V gene TRBV7-3 combines with J gene TRBJ2-5; 7 nucleotides agree with TRBD1. This CDR3 contains 15 residues. Germline CDR1 SGHTA, CDR2 FQGTGA. Germline trimming cut 4 bases from V and 1 base from J; bases unmatched to any gene: 6. CDR3: CASSSGQNIQETQYF. In nucleotides, the CDR3 is TGTGCCAGCAGCTCGGGACAGAATATCCAAGAGACCCAGTACTTC. Together with reference TRBV7-3 and TRBJ2-5, the CDR3 gives the full variable domain: GAGVSQTPSNKVTEKGKYVELRCDPISGHTALYWYRQSLGQGPEFLIYFQGTGAADDSGLPNDRFFAVRPEGSVSTLKIQRTERGDSAVYLCASSSGQNIQETQYFGPGTRLLVL.

The CDR3 DNA reads TGTGCCAGCAGCTTAGCTTCGTCCCTCCACTTT. Translating gives CASSLASSLHF. The V and J genes are TRBV13 and TRBJ1-6; the D is unclear. Trimming stripped 1 base from V and 14 bases from J, with 6 bases between. The CDR3 spans 11 residues. The V gene's germline CDR1 is PRHDT and CDR2 FYEKMQ (reference sequence).

The chain couples TRBV5-4 to TRBJ1-2; D not resolved. The CDR3 extends over 15 amino acids. Germline V gives CDR1 SGHNT, CDR2 YYREEE (reference sequence). V lost 0 bases, J lost 4 bases, and 13 bases lay in between. The CDR3 region has the DNA TGTGCCAGCAGCTTGGTCGCGGCAGCGTTCTATGGCTACACCTTC. Translation: CASSLVAAAFYGYTF. Full variable domain (outside the CDR3, taken from reference TRBV5-4 and TRBJ1-2): ETGVTQSPTHLIKTRGQQVTLRCSSQSGHNTVSWYQQALGQGPQFIFQYYREEENGRGNFPPRFSGLQFPNYSSELNVNALELDDSALYLCASSLVAAAFYGYTFGSGTRLTVV.

This chain uses TRBV6-6 with TRBJ1-2; D unresolved. V was trimmed by 7 bases and J by 6 bases, leaving 15 bases between them. CDR1 and CDR2 (germline): MNHNY, SVGAGI (reference sequence). The CDR3 runs 13 residues. The CDR3, as DNA: TGTGCCAGCATTCTTGACGAGAGGCATGGCTACACCTTC. Translation gives CASILDERHGYTF.

V usage is TRBV11-2 and J usage is TRBJ1-4, with D possibly matching TRBD1 (5 bases). Germline V lookup: CDR1 SGHAT, CDR2 FQNNGV. Trimming shortened V by 3 bases and J by 5 bases, and 16 bases separated the two germline ends. The CDR3 has 16 residues. CDR3 sequence reads: CASSLGQQGYNEKLFF. CDR3 nucleotides: TGTGCCAGCAGCTTGGGCCAGCAGGGATACAATGAAAAACTGTTTTTT.

This clone was seen a single time. V gene TRBV11-2 combines with J gene TRBJ1-2; 11 bases agree with TRBD1. The CDR3 runs 14 residues. The V gene's germline CDR1 is SGHAT and CDR2 FQNNGV. The ends lost 5 bases at V and 6 bases at J; junction bases unmatched: 5. The CDR3 protein is CASSPRTGGHGYTF. In DNA, the CDR3 is TGTGCCAGCAGCCCCCGGACAGGGGGCCATGGCTACACCTTC.

The sample holds a few counts of this clone. The chain couples TRBV10-3 to TRBJ1-3; weak D call: TRBD1 (5 bases). Germline assignment: CDR1 ENHRY and CDR2 SYGVKD. The CDR3 runs to 17 residues. Trimming took 7 bases from V and 0 from J, leaving 19 bases between them. The DNA of the CDR3 is TGTGCCATCACCAGGGACTCGGGGGGAAGCTCTGGAAACACCATATATTTT. It encodes CAITRDSGGSSGNTIYF.

This clone was detected only a few times. V is TRBV6-5 and J is TRBJ1-5; a possible D gene is TRBD1 (6 bases). Trimming took off 5 bases at V and 3 bases at J, with 8 bases between the two ends. This CDR3 has 13 residues. Germline CDR1 is MNHEY and CDR2 is SVGAGI. The CDR3 DNA follows: TGTGCCAGCAGTACAGGGCCCAATCAGCCCCAGCATTTT. It encodes CASSTGPNQPQHF.

This clone was seen a few times. The V gene is TRBV6-5, the J gene TRBJ1-2, with a weak D call TRBD1 (5 bases). This CDR3 is built from 15 residues. The germline V and J ends were trimmed by 2 bases and 8 bases, with 18 bases remaining between them. The germline V gene has CDR1 MNHEY and CDR2 SVGAGI. The chain's CDR3 is CASSYARVPIAGYTF. The CDR3 coding sequence is TGTGCCAGCAGTTACGCCAGGGTCCCTATCGCCGGCTACACCTTC.

This rearrangement joins TRBV11-2 to TRBJ2-5; no firm D call. Germline-derived CDR1 and CDR2 are SGHAT and FQNNGV. V was trimmed by 4 bases and J by 5 bases, leaving 5 bases between them. This CDR3 comprises 11 residues. This chain's CDR3 is CASSYRETQYF. In nucleotides, the CDR3 is TGTGCCAGCAGCTACCGGGAGACCCAGTACTTC.

This chain connects TRBV7-8 to TRBJ1-4; 12 bases are a match to TRBD1. Germline CDR1 reads SGHVS; CDR2 reads FQNEAQ. V was clipped by 1 base and J by 10 bases; unmatched bases: 4. The CDR3 consists of 15 residues. CDR3 nucleotide sequence: TGTGCCAGCAGCTTAGGGGACAGGGGGCTTGGAAAACTGTTTTTT. Translated, it gives CASSLGDRGLGKLFF. Looking up the rest from reference TRBV7-8 and TRBJ1-4 gives the full variable domain: GAGVSQSPRYKVAKRGQDVALRCDPISGHVSLFWYQQALGQGPEFLTYFQNEAQLDKSGLPSDRFFAERPEGSVSTLKIQRTQQEDSAVYLCASSLGDRGLGKLFFGSGTQLSVL.

The chain employs TRBV6-7 and TRBJ2-1; 9 bases line up with TRBD2. TRBV6-7 is filed as an ORF, its function uncertain. With V trimmed by 5 bases and J by 7 bases, 9 bases remained unmatched. CDR3 length equals 15 residues. In DNA form, the CDR3 reads TGTGCCAGCAGTAACTTAGCGGGGGCCTCAAATGAGCAGTTCTTC. Translating it yields CASSNLAGASNEQFF.

V is TRBV10-3 and J is TRBJ2-5; D is perhaps TRBD2 (6 bases). V was pared by 6 bases and J by 4 bases, with 18 bases between. Germline V CDR1 and CDR2: ENHRY, SYGVKD. The CDR3 sequence is 15 residues long. This CDR3 is CAISAVEGRGETQYF. CDR3 in DNA: TGTGCCATCAGCGCCGTGGAGGGGAGAGGAGAGACCCAGTACTTC.